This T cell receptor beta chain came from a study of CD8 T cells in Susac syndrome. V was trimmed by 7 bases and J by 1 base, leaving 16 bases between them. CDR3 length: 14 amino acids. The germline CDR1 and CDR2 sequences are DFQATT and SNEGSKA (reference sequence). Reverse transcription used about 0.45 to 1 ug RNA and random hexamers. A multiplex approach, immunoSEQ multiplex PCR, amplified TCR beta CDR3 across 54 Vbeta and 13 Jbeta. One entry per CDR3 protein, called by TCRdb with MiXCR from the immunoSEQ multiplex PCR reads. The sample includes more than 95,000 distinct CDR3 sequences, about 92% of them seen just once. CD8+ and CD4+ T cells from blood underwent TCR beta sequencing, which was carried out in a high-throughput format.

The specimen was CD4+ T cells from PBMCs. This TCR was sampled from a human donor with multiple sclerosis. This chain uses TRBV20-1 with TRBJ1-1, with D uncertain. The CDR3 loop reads CSGGSPGENTEAFF. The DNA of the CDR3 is TGCAGTGGCGGTTCTCCAGGCGAGAACACTGAAGCTTTCTTT.